Shown below are 21 T cell receptor beta chains from a single sample sequenced in a study of CD8 T cells in ankylosing spondylitis. TCRdb passed the 5' RACE reads through MiXCR, listing each CDR3 protein once. Counted here are some 220,000 distinct CDR3 sequences, over 9.5% occurring once; the ten biggest clones make up 2.6%. Sequenced sample: blood, either unsorted or a sorted T cell fraction (not recorded which). These receptors came from a male donor with ankylosing spondylitis or in good health (not recorded which).

This clonotype was recorded at least ten times. The gene calls are TRBV5-1 and TRBJ2-2, with TRBD2 as a possible D gene (5 bases). This CDR3 has 16 amino acids. The V end lost 0 bases, the J end lost 0 bases, and 9 bases lay between the germline ends. Germline values: CDR1 SGHRS, CDR2 YFSETQ. CDR3: CASSLEPGTNTGELFF. The CDR3 nucleotides read TGCGCCAGCAGCTTGGAGCCGGGAACGAACACCGGGGAGCTGTTTTTT.

Only a few counts were recorded for this clonotype. The chain joins TRBV27 to TRBJ2-1; 12 bases align to TRBD1. This CDR3 contains 15 residues. Germline V gene sequence: CDR1 MNHEY, CDR2 SMNVEV (reference sequence). V was clipped by 6 bases and J by 9 bases; unmatched bases: 9. CDR3 residues: CASSLGQGAGGEQFF. In DNA, the CDR3 is TGTGCCAGCAGCCTGGGACAGGGGGCGGGTGGTGAGCAGTTCTTC.

This clonotype came up many times. The CDR3 nucleotides are TGTGCCAGCAGCCTCTCCGGGACGTCTTTGTACTCATACAATGAGCAGTTCTTC. It yields the protein CASSLSGTSLYSYNEQFF. The chain uses TRBV3-1 and TRBJ2-1, with D tentatively TRBD1 or TRBD2 (5 bases each). Germline CDR1 and CDR2: LGHDT and YNNKEL (reference sequence). V dropped 4 bases and J dropped 4 bases, with 23 bases sitting between them. CDR3 size: 18 residues.

This clonotype was recorded at least ten times. The chain uses TRBV7-9 and TRBJ2-3; 11 positions agree with TRBD2. The germline V gene has CDR1 SEHNR and CDR2 FQNEAQ (reference sequence). This CDR3 has 16 residues. The V and J ends lost 2 bases and 4 bases, in that order; junction bases with no gene match: 5. CDR3 region: CASSLTLAGVPDTQYF. The DNA of the CDR3 is TGTGCCAGCAGCTTAACACTAGCGGGAGTTCCAGATACGCAGTATTTT.

On this clonotype: A much larger clone is a single base away; this may be a read error. The chain couples TRBV12-3 or TRBV12-4 to TRBJ1-5; 8 positions agree with TRBD1. CDR3 length: 16 residues. For the CDR3, the DNA is TGTGCCAGCAGTTTAGTTCAGGGGGCAAGCAATCAGTCCCAGCATTTT. Translated: CASSLVQGASNQSQHF.

As to this clonotype: It may be a read error: a sequence one base away is much more abundant. The chain joins TRBV12-3 or TRBV12-4 to TRBJ2-7; the match to TRBD1 covers 7 bases. The CDR3 runs to 14 residues. The CDR3 reads CTSSVSSGGYEQYF. In nucleotides, the CDR3 is TGTACCAGCAGTGTATCATCAGGGGGTTACGAGCAGTACTTC.

This clonotype was counted many times. V and J are TRBV21-1 and TRBJ2-7; TRBD1, the table's D call, was not compared with the DNA. TRBV21-1 is flagged as a pseudogene. The CDR3 is made up of 16 amino acids. The CDR3 is CASSNPDRVGSYEQYF. For the CDR3, the DNA is TGTGCCAGCAGCAACCCGGACAGGGTAGGGTCCTACGAGCAGTACTTC.

This clonotype was detected ten times or more. The chain carries TRBV28 and TRBJ2-2; a weak D match, TRBD1 (6 bases). Germline assignment: CDR1 MDHEN and CDR2 SYDVKM. V was trimmed by 6 bases and J by 5 bases, leaving 16 bases between them. This CDR3 has 15 amino acids. The DNA of the CDR3 is TGTGCCAGCAGAACTCCCGGACAGCCTACCGGGGAGCTGTTTTTT. It encodes CASRTPGQPTGELFF.

The chain carries TRBV16 and TRBJ2-1, with 8 bases fitting TRBD2. The CDR3 extends over 16 amino acids. V dropped 0 bases and J dropped 4; count of bases not matched to a gene: 5. Looked up from germline, CDR1 is KGHSY and CDR2 is FQNENV. The CDR3 region is CASSQSSGGAYNEQFF. In nucleotides, the CDR3 is TGTGCCAGCAGCCAATCAAGCGGGGGCGCATACAATGAGCAGTTCTTC.

Ten or more counts support this clonotype. The V gene is TRBV25-1, the J gene TRBJ2-7; D is possibly TRBD2 (6 bases). Trimming removed 2 bases from V and 3 bases from J, with 11 bases in between. This CDR3 is 14 amino acids long. Germline V CDR1 and CDR2: MGHDK, SYGVNS. CDR3 DNA sequence: TGTGCCAGCAGTGAACCCGGCGGGATCTACGAGCAGTACTTC. Its protein product is CASSEPGGIYEQYF.

The chain joins TRBV6-2 or TRBV6-3 to TRBJ2-2; 14 bases are shared with TRBD2. J gave up 1 base and V 5 bases, and 12 bases lay outside the gene matches. This CDR3 contains 20 residues. Germline CDR1 MNHEY, CDR2 SVGEGT. Here the CDR3 reads CASSPRLAGGPKKNTGELFF. Written as DNA, the CDR3 is TGTGCCAGCAGTCCTCGACTAGCGGGAGGGCCAAAAAAGAACACCGGGGAGCTGTTTTTT.

This clonotype was seen at least ten times. This chain uses TRBV20-1 with TRBJ2-7; D gene ambiguous. Germline values: CDR1 DFQATT, CDR2 SNEGSKA (reference sequence). The CDR3 has 13 amino acids. Trimming left V 4 bases short and J 0 bases short, with 10 bases between. The DNA for the CDR3 is TGCAGTGCTATAGGTGGTATCTCCTACGAGCAGTACTTC. Amino acids: CSAIGGISYEQYF.

The table lists this clonotype with many counts. J is TRBJ1-2 and V is TRBV5-1; 9 bases line up with TRBD1. The CDR3 is 13 amino acids. The V and J ends lost 3 bases and 5 bases, in that order; junction bases with no gene match: 2. From germline, CDR1 is SGHRS and CDR2 YFSETQ. Here the CDR3 reads CASSSGQGYGYTF. In DNA form, the CDR3 reads TGCGCCAGCAGCTCTGGACAGGGGTATGGCTACACCTTC.

This clonotype was counted many times. This chain connects TRBV6-5 to TRBJ1-2; TRBD1 might be the D (5 bases). This CDR3 is built from 16 residues. Trimming removed 2 bases at V and 2 bases at J, with 15 bases between. The germline CDR1 and CDR2 sequences are MNHEY and SVGAGI. The CDR3 nucleotides are TGTGCCAGCAGTTACGGGGAAGGGGAACTCAACTATGGCTACACCTTC. It translates to CASSYGEGELNYGYTF.

The count of this clonotype is one. This may be a read error, as it is one base from a much larger clone. V is TRBV7-6 and J is TRBJ2-1, with D perhaps TRBD1 (5 bases). In germline, CDR1 is SGHVS, CDR2 FNYEAQ. The CDR3 loop spans 17 amino acids. The CDR3 reads CASTLYLRGSSYNEQFF. Written as DNA, the CDR3 is TGTGCCAGCACCTTATATCTTAGGGGCAGCTCCTACAATGAGCAGTTCTTC. Based on the CDR3 plus reference TRBV7-6 and TRBJ2-1, the full variable domain is GAGVSQSPRYKVTKRGQDVALRCDPISGHVSLYWYRQALGQGPEFLTYFNYEAQQDKSGLPNDRFSAERPEGSISTLTIQRTEQRDSAMYRCASTLYLRGSSYNEQFFGPGTRLTVL.

This clonotype was found a few times. The rearrangement links TRBV12-3 or TRBV12-4 to TRBJ2-2, with D perhaps given as TRBD1 or TRBD2 (5 bases each). Trimming removed 7 bases at V and 5 bases at J, with 14 bases between. CDR3 length equals 14 residues. CDR3 amino acids: CASTPGAGTGELFF. The CDR3 coding sequence is TGTGCCAGCACCCCCGGGGCAGGGACCGGGGAGCTGTTTTTT.

About this clonotype: A much larger clone lies a single base off, so this may be a read error. The chain recombines TRBV2 with TRBJ1-2, with a tentative D call TRBD1 (6 bases). The CDR3 spans 16 residues. CDR1 is SNHLY, CDR2 FYNNEI, per germline. The CDR3 spells CTSSDLPGHLNYGYTF. The CDR3, as DNA: TGTACCAGCAGTGATTTACCGGGACACCTTAACTATGGCTACACCTTC.

Ten or more counts support this clonotype. The chain employs TRBV20-1 and TRBJ1-4; D remains unclear. From germline, CDR1 is DFQATT and CDR2 SNEGSKA (reference sequence). The V and J ends lost 0 bases and 8 bases respectively, with 22 bases between them. This CDR3 has 17 amino acids. The CDR3 spells CSARDEGYSLTREKLFF. CDR3 coding DNA: TGCAGTGCTAGAGATGAGGGATATAGTCTTACGCGAGAAAAACTGTTTTTT.

There are many counts of this clonotype. The chain couples TRBV2 to TRBJ1-1, with a tentative D call TRBD1 (5 bases). V dropped 3 bases and J dropped 5 bases, with 10 bases sitting between them. Germline V gives CDR1 SNHLY, CDR2 FYNNEI. The CDR3 totals 13 residues. The CDR3 coding sequence is TGTGCCAGCAGTGACCCCGAGGGGACTGAAGCTTTCTTT. Amino acid sequence: CASSDPEGTEAFF.

The sample holds many counts of this clonotype. The V call is TRBV6-1, the J call TRBJ2-1; TRBD1 aligns across 10 bases. Looked up from germline, CDR1 is MNHNS and CDR2 is SASEGT. V was pared by 7 bases and J by 6 bases, with 9 bases of the junction left unmatched. This CDR3 comprises 15 residues. The CDR3 DNA is TGTGCCAGCACTATCCGGGACAGGGGCGGCAATGAGCAGTTCTTC. It is translated as CASTIRDRGGNEQFF.

CDR3 sequence (DNA): TGTGCCAGCAGCGGAACGACTAGCGGGGAGGCAGATACGCAGTATTTT. The encoded protein is CASSGTTSGEADTQYF. V is TRBV7-9 and J is TRBJ2-3; 11 bases fit TRBD2. V lost 5 bases to trimming and J lost 4 bases; unmatched junction nucleotides: 8. CDR1 and CDR2 from the germline V gene are SEHNR and FQNEAQ (reference sequence). The CDR3 totals 16 residues.